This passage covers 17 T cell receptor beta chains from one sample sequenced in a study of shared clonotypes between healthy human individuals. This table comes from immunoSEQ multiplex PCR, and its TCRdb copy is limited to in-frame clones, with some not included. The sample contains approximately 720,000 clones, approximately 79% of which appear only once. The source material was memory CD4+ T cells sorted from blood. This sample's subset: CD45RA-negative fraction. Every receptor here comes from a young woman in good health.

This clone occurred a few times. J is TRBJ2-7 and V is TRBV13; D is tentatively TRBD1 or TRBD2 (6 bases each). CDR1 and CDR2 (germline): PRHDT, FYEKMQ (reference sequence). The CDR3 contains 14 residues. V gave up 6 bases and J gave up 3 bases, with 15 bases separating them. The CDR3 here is CASSLQGGRYEQYF. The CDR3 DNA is TGTGCCAGCAGTCTACAGGGAGGTCGCTACGAGCAGTACTTC.

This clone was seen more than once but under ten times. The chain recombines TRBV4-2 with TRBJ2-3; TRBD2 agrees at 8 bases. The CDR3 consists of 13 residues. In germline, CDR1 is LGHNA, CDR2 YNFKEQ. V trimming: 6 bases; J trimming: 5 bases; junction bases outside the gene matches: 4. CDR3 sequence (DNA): TGTGCCAGCAGAAGCGGGAGTGGAGATACGCAGTATTTT. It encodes CASRSGSGDTQYF.

CDR3: CASSPRASTDTQYF. CDR3 in DNA: TGCGCCAGCAGTCCCAGGGCTAGCACAGATACGCAGTATTTT. The gene calls are TRBV10-2 and TRBJ2-3; D perhaps matches TRBD1 (5 bases). Germline V lookup: CDR1 WSHSY, CDR2 SAAADI. The CDR3 consists of 14 residues. The V end lost 5 bases, the J end lost 0 bases, and 9 bases lay between the germline ends.

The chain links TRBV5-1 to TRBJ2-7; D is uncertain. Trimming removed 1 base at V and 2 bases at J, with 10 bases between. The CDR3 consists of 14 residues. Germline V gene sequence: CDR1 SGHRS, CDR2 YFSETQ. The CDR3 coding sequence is TGCGCCAGCAGCTTGCGTCGGCACCCCTACGAGCAGTACTTC. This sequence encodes CASSLRRHPYEQYF.

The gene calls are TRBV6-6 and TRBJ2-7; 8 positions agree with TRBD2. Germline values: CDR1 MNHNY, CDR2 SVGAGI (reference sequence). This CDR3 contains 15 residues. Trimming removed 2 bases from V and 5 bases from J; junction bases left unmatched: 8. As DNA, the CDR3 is TGTGCCAGCAGTTACCGGGCGGGAGGTTTGAACGAGCAGTACTTC. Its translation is CASSYRAGGLNEQYF.

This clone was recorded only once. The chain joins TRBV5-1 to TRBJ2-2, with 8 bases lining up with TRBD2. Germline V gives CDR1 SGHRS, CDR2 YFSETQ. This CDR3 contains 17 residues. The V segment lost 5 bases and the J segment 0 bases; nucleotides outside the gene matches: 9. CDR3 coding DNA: TGCGCCAGCAGAAGCCAAGCGGGGGAACCGAACACCGGGGAGCTGTTTTTT. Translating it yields CASRSQAGEPNTGELFF.

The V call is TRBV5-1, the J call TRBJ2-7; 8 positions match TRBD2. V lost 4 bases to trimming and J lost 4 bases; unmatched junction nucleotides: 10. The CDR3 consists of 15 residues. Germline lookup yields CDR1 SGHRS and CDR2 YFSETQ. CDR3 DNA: TGCGCCAGCAGCCCACGAGGTAGCGGGACTTACGAGCAGTACTTC. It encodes CASSPRGSGTYEQYF.

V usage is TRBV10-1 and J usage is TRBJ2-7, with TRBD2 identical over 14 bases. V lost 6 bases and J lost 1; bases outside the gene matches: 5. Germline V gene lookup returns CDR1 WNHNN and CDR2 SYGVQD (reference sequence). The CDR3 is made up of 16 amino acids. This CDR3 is CASSPGLAGGSYEQYF. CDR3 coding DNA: TGCGCCAGCAGCCCAGGACTAGCGGGAGGATCCTACGAGCAGTACTTC.

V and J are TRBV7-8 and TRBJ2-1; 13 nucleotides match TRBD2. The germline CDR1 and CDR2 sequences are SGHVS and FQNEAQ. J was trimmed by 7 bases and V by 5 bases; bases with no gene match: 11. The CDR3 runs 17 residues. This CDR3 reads CASSLRTSGRRVNEQFF. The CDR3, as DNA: TGTGCCAGCAGCCTCCGGACTAGCGGGAGAAGGGTAAATGAGCAGTTCTTC.

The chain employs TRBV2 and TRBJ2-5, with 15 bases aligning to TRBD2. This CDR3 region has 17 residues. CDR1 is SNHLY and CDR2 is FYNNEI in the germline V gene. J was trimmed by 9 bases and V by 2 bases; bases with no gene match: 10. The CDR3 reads CASSEPGTSGGRGSQYF. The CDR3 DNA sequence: TGTGCCAGCAGTGAACCGGGGACTAGCGGGGGGAGAGGGTCCCAGTACTTC.

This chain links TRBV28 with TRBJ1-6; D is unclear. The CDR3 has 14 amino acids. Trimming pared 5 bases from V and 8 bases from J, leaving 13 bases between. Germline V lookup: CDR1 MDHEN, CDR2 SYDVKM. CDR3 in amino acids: CASSPAYLYSPLHF. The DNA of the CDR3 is TGTGCCAGCAGTCCGGCTTACCTCTATTCACCCCTCCACTTT.

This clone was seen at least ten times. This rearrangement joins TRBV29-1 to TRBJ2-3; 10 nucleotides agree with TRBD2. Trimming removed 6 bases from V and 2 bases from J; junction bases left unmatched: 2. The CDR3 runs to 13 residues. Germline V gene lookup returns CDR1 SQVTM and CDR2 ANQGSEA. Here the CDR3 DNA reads TGCAGCGTAGCGGGAGGGGCCACAGATACGCAGTATTTT. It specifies CSVAGGATDTQYF.

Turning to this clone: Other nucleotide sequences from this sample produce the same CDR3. CDR3 DNA: TGCAGCGTTATCTCTGGGGCCAACGTCCTGACTTTC. Its translation: CSVISGANVLTF. V is TRBV29-1 and J is TRBJ2-6; D is ambiguous. There are 12 residues in the CDR3. The germline CDR1 and CDR2 sequences are SQVTM and ANQGSEA. Trimming took 5 bases from V and 0 from J, leaving 2 bases between them.

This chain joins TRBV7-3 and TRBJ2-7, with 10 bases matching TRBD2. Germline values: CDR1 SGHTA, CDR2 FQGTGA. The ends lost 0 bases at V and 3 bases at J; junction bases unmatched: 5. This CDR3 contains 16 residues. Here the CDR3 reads CASSLTPSGSDYEQYF. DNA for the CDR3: TGTGCCAGCAGCTTAACGCCTAGCGGGAGCGACTACGAGCAGTACTTC.

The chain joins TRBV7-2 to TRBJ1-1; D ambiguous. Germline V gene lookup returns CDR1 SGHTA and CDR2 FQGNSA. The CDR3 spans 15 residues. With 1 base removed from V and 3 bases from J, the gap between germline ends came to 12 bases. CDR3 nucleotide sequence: TGTGCCAGCAGCTTAGTTCGGGCGGAGTACACTGAAGCTTTCTTT. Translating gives CASSLVRAEYTEAFF. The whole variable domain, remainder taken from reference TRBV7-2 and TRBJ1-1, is GAGVSQSPSNKVTEKGKDVELRCDPISGHTALYWYRQSLGQGLEFLIYFQGNSAPDKSGLPSDRFSAERTGGSVSTLTIQRTQQEDSAVYLCASSLVRAEYTEAFFGQGTRLTVV.

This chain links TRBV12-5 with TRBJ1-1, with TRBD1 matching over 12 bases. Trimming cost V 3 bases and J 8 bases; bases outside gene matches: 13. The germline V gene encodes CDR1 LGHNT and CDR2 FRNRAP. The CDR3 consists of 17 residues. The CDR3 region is CASGFKLPGGQGAEAFF. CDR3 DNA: TGTGCTAGTGGTTTTAAACTCCCCGGGGGACAGGGGGCAGAAGCTTTCTTT.

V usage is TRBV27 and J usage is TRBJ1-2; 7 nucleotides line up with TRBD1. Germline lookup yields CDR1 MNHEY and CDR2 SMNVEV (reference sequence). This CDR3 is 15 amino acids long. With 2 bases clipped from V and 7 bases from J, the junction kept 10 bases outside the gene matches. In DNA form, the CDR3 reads TGTGCCAGCAGTTTAGGTCCCCGCAGGGGGGCTGGCTACACCTTC. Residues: CASSLGPRRGAGYTF.